What follows are 7 T cell receptor beta chains derived from one specimen sequenced in a study of T cells in Graves' hyperthyroidism and ophthalmopathy. Using RNA transcripts as the source, TCR beta CDR3 regions were amplified. Carried out on the TCR CDR3, a first-round RT-PCR used the HTBI primer set. MiXCR, applied by TCRdb to the multiplex PCR reads, yields one record per CDR3 protein. This table has about 320,000 distinct CDR3 sequences, over 15% appearing once. The sequenced sample consisted of blood. The receptors were gathered from a man aged 25-45 years with Graves' hyperthyroidism.

The chain links TRBV18 to TRBJ1-4; D might be TRBD1 (6 bases). From germline, CDR1 is KGHSH and CDR2 LQKENI. V gave up 6 bases and J gave up 8 bases, with 19 bases separating them. There are 15 residues in the CDR3. CDR3 protein: CASSRSGQGGEKLFF. CDR3 in DNA: TGTGCCAGCTCGCGATCGGGACAAGGTGGCGAAAAACTGTTTTTT.

The CDR3 reads CSAGNQGQPQHF. The CDR3, as DNA: TGCAGCGCTGGGAATCAAGGCCAGCCCCAGCATTTT. The chain couples TRBV29-1 to TRBJ1-5; no definite D call. CDR3 length: 12 residues. CDR1 is SQVTM and CDR2 is ANQGSEA in the germline V gene. Trimming left V 7 bases short and J 7 bases short, with 14 bases between.

This clonotype occurred many times. This sequence joins TRBV2 and TRBJ1-5; TRBD1 might be the D (5 bases). The germline gives CDR1 SNHLY, CDR2 FYNNEI. V was cut by 5 bases and J by 6 bases, with 17 bases left in between. The CDR3 extends over 15 amino acids. CDR3 bases: TGTGCCAGCAGTTTGCGGGGCGCGAATAGTCAGCCCCAGCATTTT. Amino acid sequence: CASSLRGANSQPQHF.

This clonotype was seen repeatedly, ten times or more. The chain recombines TRBV15 with TRBJ1-1; no firm D call. The CDR3 totals 15 residues. Germline lookup yields CDR1 LNHNV and CDR2 YYDKDF (reference sequence). V was shortened by 0 bases and J by 4 bases, with 12 bases between the two germline ends. CDR3 in amino acids: CATSRDVSGGTEAFF. In DNA, the CDR3 is TGTGCCACCAGCAGAGATGTAAGTGGAGGCACTGAAGCTTTCTTT.

This sequence joins TRBV7-2 and TRBJ2-7, with 10 positions matching TRBD2. Germline V CDR1 and CDR2: SGHTA, FQGNSA. V shed 3 bases and J 1 base; nucleotides not matched to a gene: 12. The CDR3 sequence is 18 residues long. The CDR3: CASSFQAGPGLASYEQYF. In DNA, the CDR3 is TGTGCCAGCAGCTTTCAGGCGGGCCCGGGACTAGCGTCCTACGAGCAGTACTTC. Looking up the rest from reference TRBV7-2 and TRBJ2-7 gives the full variable domain: GAGVSQSPSNKVTEKGKDVELRCDPISGHTALYWYRQSLGQGLEFLIYFQGNSAPDKSGLPSDRFSAERTGGSVSTLTIQRTQQEDSAVYLCASSFQAGPGLASYEQYFGPGTRLTVT.

Many counts were recorded for this clonotype. The rearrangement links TRBV12-3 or TRBV12-4 to TRBJ2-3; 9 bases line up with TRBD2. The V and J ends lost 1 base and 5 bases, in that order; junction bases with no gene match: 13. This CDR3 has 18 residues. The CDR3 DNA reads TGTGCCAGCAGTTTAGGCGCTCCGGGGGCGGGGGGGGGAGATACGCAGTATTTT. Its protein is CASSLGAPGAGGGDTQYF.

V gene TRBV28 combines with J gene TRBJ2-2; D might be TRBD1 (6 bases). V was pared by 3 bases and J by 7 bases, with 18 bases between. Germline V lookup: CDR1 MDHEN, CDR2 SYDVKM. CDR3 size: 16 residues. CDR3 protein: CASSFSQGPYGGELFF. CDR3 DNA sequence: TGTGCCAGCAGTTTTTCCCAGGGGCCCTATGGCGGGGAGCTGTTTTTT. Drawing the rest from reference TRBV28 and TRBJ2-2, the complete variable domain is DVKVTQSSRYLVKRTGEKVFLECVQDMDHENMFWYRQDPGLGLRLIYFSYDVKMKEKGDIPEGYSVSREKKERFSLILESASTNQTSMYLCASSFSQGPYGGELFFGEGSRLTVL.